A single sample gave rise to the 19 T cell receptor beta chains below, sequenced in a study of T cell clones after liver transplantation. Only in-frame clones appear in the TCRdb table, and some are missing; sequencing was by immunoSEQ multiplex PCR. This table has about 72,000 clones, about 92% appearing once. The specimen was CD4+ T cells from blood, collected before liver transplant. The receptors come from a human donor who received a liver transplant.

This chain links TRBV7-3 with TRBJ2-1, with a weak D call TRBD2 (5 bases). CDR3 length: 12 residues. Trimming left V 1 base short and J 9 bases short, with 7 bases between. Germline CDR1 is SGHTA and CDR2 is FQGTGA. The chain's CDR3 is CASSLIAGEQFF. The CDR3 DNA sequence: TGTGCCAGCAGCTTAATTGCGGGTGAGCAGTTCTTC.

This chain connects TRBV11-3 to TRBJ1-1, with unresolved D. This CDR3 has 14 amino acids. Trimming took off 3 bases at V and 5 bases at J, with 13 bases between the two ends. Germline V gene data show CDR1 as SGHNT and CDR2 as YENEEA. The CDR3 DNA sequence: TGTGCCAGCAGCTTTGGTACAGATCGAACTGAAGCTTTCTTT. Amino acids: CASSFGTDRTEAFF.

This chain joins TRBV12-5 and TRBJ2-5; 10 positions match TRBD1. J lost 3 bases, V lost 5 bases, and 3 bases had no gene match. Germline values: CDR1 LGHNT, CDR2 FRNRAP. This CDR3 comprises 14 residues. Written as DNA, the CDR3 is TGTGCTAGTGGTCCAGGGACAGGGGAAGAGACCCAGTACTTC. Protein: CASGPGTGEETQYF. The whole variable domain, filled in from reference TRBV12-5 and TRBJ2-5, reads DARVTQTPRHKVTEMGQEVTMRCQPILGHNTVFWYRQTMMQGLELLAYFRNRAPLDDSGMPKDRFSAEMPDATLATLKIQPSEPRDSAVYFCASGPGTGEETQYFGPGTRLLVL.

V usage is TRBV18 and J usage is TRBJ2-3, with D perhaps assigned TRBD1 or TRBD2 (5 bases each). With 3 bases removed from V and 1 base from J, the gap between germline ends came to 8 bases. The CDR3 is made up of 14 amino acids. Germline V gene data show CDR1 as KGHSH and CDR2 as LQKENI. Here the CDR3 DNA reads TGTGCCAGCTCACCTATGGGGGGCACAGATACGCAGTATTTT. Its protein product is CASSPMGGTDTQYF.

The chain couples TRBV2 to TRBJ2-1; D may be TRBD2 (6 bases). Germline CDR1 SNHLY, CDR2 FYNNEI. Between the trimmed V and J ends, which lost 6 bases and 7 bases, there was a span of 13 bases. The CDR3 contains 13 residues. CDR3 sequence: CASSAGTQNEQFF. CDR3 bases: TGTGCCAGCAGCGCCGGGACTCAAAATGAGCAGTTCTTC. The full variable domain, completed using reference TRBV2 and TRBJ2-1, is EPEVTQTPSHQVTQMGQEVILRCVPISNHLYFYWYRQILGQKVEFLVSFYNNEISEKSEIFDDQFSVERPDGSNFTLKIRSTKLEDSAMYFCASSAGTQNEQFFGPGTRLTVL.

The chain has TRBV6-5 and TRBJ2-5; D possibly corresponds to TRBD2 (6 bases). The V end lost 7 bases, the J end lost 7 bases, and 19 bases lay between the germline ends. Germline V gene lookup returns CDR1 MNHEY and CDR2 SVGAGI. CDR3 size: 14 residues. This chain's CDR3 is CASNKGPPGGTQYF. The CDR3 coding sequence is TGTGCCAGCAATAAGGGACCACCCGGGGGGACCCAGTACTTC.

This sequence joins TRBV6-1 and TRBJ1-5; no reliable D call. The CDR3 extends over 14 amino acids. With 1 base removed from V and 8 bases from J, the gap between germline ends came to 12 bases. Germline V gene sequence: CDR1 MNHNS, CDR2 SASEGT. As DNA, the CDR3 is TGTGCCAGCAGTGAAGGTACAAGGTGGGAGCCCCAGCATTTT. This sequence encodes CASSEGTRWEPQHF.

This clone was seen only once. This chain uses TRBV7-3 with TRBJ2-7; 10 bases map to TRBD2. This CDR3 spans 15 amino acids. Germline V gene lookup returns CDR1 SGHTA and CDR2 FQGTGA. Trimming took 5 bases from V and 4 from J; bases not matched to a gene: 8. The DNA for the CDR3 is TGTGCCAGCAGCCTGAGTCCTAGCGGGAGTTACGAGCAGTACTTC. This codes for CASSLSPSGSYEQYF.

A single count supports this clone. The genes are TRBV30 and TRBJ1-4; TRBD1 matches 7 bases. The CDR3 loop spans 12 amino acids. Germline-derived CDR1 and CDR2 are GTSNPN and SVGIG (reference sequence). After removal of 6 bases from V and 8 bases from J, the junction contained 6 bases not matched to a gene. The CDR3 sequence: CACRGSAEKLFF. CDR3 bases: TGTGCCTGCAGGGGGTCGGCAGAAAAACTGTTTTTT.

The chain joins TRBV11-3 to TRBJ2-7; tentative D call: TRBD1 (5 bases). V lost 6 bases to trimming and J lost 3 bases, with 12 bases between them. CDR1 is SGHNT and CDR2 is YENEEA in the germline V gene. The CDR3 extends over 13 amino acids. CDR3 sequence: CASRVSQGYEQYF. The CDR3 DNA is TGTGCCAGCAGGGTTTCCCAGGGCTACGAGCAGTACTTC.

This chain uses TRBV2 with TRBJ2-7; D perhaps matches TRBD1 (5 bases). Trimming stripped 6 bases from V and 7 bases from J, with 19 bases between. The CDR3 spans 14 residues. Per germline, CDR1 SNHLY and CDR2 FYNNEI. CDR3 nucleotide sequence: TGTGCCAGCAGACTGACAGCACCTTTGCGGGAGCAGTACTTC. Amino acid sequence: CASRLTAPLREQYF.

The chain joins TRBV7-6 to TRBJ1-1, with D perhaps matching TRBD1 (5 bases). The CDR3 runs to 15 residues. V lost 1 base and J 0 bases, leaving 9 bases between the germline ends. Germline CDR1 reads SGHVS; CDR2 reads FNYEAQ. The CDR3 spells CASSLGGGMNTEAFF. CDR3 nucleotides: TGTGCCAGCAGCTTAGGGGGCGGAATGAACACTGAAGCTTTCTTT.

The chain is built from TRBV18 and TRBJ2-2; D perhaps matches TRBD2 (6 bases). This CDR3 spans 16 amino acids. Germline CDR1 is KGHSH and CDR2 is LQKENI. V lost 3 bases and J lost 4, with 15 bases in between. The CDR3 DNA follows: TGTGCCAGCTCACCCCGCGGGGTATGGGGCACCGGGGAGCTGTTTTTT. This translates into CASSPRGVWGTGELFF.

The chain has TRBV5-4 and TRBJ1-3; 10 nucleotides line up with TRBD1. V gave up 0 bases and J gave up 0 bases; unmatched junction bases: 0. The CDR3 is made up of 16 amino acids. Germline V gene data show CDR1 as SGHNT and CDR2 as YYREEE (reference sequence). The CDR3 nucleotides are TGTGCCAGCAGCTTGGGGACAGGGGGCTCTGGAAACACCATATATTTT. Its translation is CASSLGTGGSGNTIYF.

This clone was recorded once. This sequence joins TRBV5-1 and TRBJ2-5; D is unclear. Trimming pared 4 bases from V and 1 base from J, leaving 5 bases between. CDR1 is SGHRS, CDR2 YFSETQ, per germline. The CDR3 covers 12 residues. The CDR3 spells CASSTGQETQYF. CDR3 bases: TGCGCCAGCAGCACCGGCCAAGAGACCCAGTACTTC.

This rearrangement joins TRBV16 to TRBJ2-1, with D perhaps matching TRBD1 (6 bases). The germline CDR1 and CDR2 sequences are KGHSY and FQNENV. V was trimmed by 4 bases and J by 12 bases, leaving 25 bases between them. The length of the CDR3 is 16 residues. This CDR3 reads CASSRPGDTKQVGQFF. CDR3 bases: TGTGCCAGCAGCCGCCCAGGGGACACTAAGCAGGTTGGGCAGTTCTTC.

J is TRBJ2-5 and V is TRBV7-2; TRBD1 aligns across 7 bases. CDR1 is SGHTA, CDR2 FQGNSA, per germline. CDR3 size: 14 residues. Trimming cost V 1 base and J 5 bases; bases outside gene matches: 4. CDR3 amino acids: CASSLDQGVETQYF. The CDR3 coding sequence is TGTGCCAGCAGCTTAGATCAGGGGGTGGAGACCCAGTACTTC.

The V gene is TRBV28, the J gene TRBJ2-7, with D perhaps assigned TRBD1 or TRBD2 (5 bases each). Trimming left V 6 bases short and J 1 base short, with 16 bases between. This CDR3 region has 15 residues. CDR1 and CDR2 from the germline V gene are MDHEN and SYDVKM. CDR3 DNA: TGTGCCAGCAGGCAACCAGGGACGGGTTCCTACGAGCAGTACTTC. It translates to CASRQPGTGSYEQYF.

The V gene is TRBV18, the J gene TRBJ2-5; perhaps TRBD1 as D (6 bases). Germline V CDR1 and CDR2: KGHSH, LQKENI. The V gene lost 0 bases and the J gene lost 4 bases, with 12 bases spanning the gap. The CDR3 length is 15 residues. The chain's CDR3 is CASSPPTGPGETQYF. In DNA form, the CDR3 reads TGTGCCAGCTCACCACCGACAGGACCGGGAGAGACCCAGTACTTC.